This paragraph reports one T cell receptor beta chain. What it binds is not known. This specimen belongs to a study of cytomegalovirus exposure and HLA in healthy donors. Study results and caveats: According to a subsequent analysis, TCR clusters identified in the first cohort showed a tendency to co-occur across the roughly 110 validation repertoires.

The CDR3 sequence is 13 residues long. Trimming left V 7 bases short and J 3 bases short, with 12 bases between. Per the germline V gene, CDR1 is LGHNT and CDR2 is FRNRAP. The protocol was immunoSEQ multiplex PCR, while the TCRdb copy is restricted to in-frame clones and leaves out a portion. This table holds approximately 220,000 clones, more than 75% found once. The genes are TRBV12-5 and TRBJ2-5; D not resolved. This TCR was recovered from a man aged 18 to 35 in good health and CMV-seronegative. Sample: PBMCs. The CDR3 here is CASALEMEETQYF. The CDR3 bases are TGTGCTAGTGCCCTTGAGATGGAAGAGACCCAGTACTTC. Full variable domain (remainder filled in from reference TRBV12-5 and TRBJ2-5): DARVTQTPRHKVTEMGQEVTMRCQPILGHNTVFWYRQTMMQGLELLAYFRNRAPLDDSGMPKDRFSAEMPDATLATLKIQPSEPRDSAVYFCASALEMEETQYFGPGTRLLVL.